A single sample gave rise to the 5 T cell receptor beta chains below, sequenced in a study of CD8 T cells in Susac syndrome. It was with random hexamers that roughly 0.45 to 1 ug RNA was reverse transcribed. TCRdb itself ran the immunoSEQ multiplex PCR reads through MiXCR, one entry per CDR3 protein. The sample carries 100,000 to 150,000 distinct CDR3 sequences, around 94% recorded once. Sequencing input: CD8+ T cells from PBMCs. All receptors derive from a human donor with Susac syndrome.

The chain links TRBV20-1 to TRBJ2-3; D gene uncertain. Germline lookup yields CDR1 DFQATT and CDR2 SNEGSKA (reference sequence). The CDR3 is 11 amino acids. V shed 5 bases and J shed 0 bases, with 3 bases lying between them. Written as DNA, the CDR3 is TGCAGTGCTGCTAGCACAGATACGCAGTATTTT. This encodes CSAASTDTQYF.

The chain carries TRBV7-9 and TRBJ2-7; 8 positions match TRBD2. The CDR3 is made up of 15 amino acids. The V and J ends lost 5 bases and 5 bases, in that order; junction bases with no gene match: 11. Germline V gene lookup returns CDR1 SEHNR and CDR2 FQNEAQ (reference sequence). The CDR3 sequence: CASSPRTSNKHEQYF. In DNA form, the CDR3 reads TGTGCCAGCAGCCCCAGGACTAGCAATAAGCACGAGCAGTACTTC.

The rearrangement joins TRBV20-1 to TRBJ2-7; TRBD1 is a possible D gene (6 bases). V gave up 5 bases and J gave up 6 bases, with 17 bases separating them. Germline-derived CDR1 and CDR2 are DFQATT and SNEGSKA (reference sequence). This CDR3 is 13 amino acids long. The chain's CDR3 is CSAQSPRGGEQYF. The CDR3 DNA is TGCAGTGCTCAAAGCCCTAGAGGGGGCGAGCAGTACTTC.

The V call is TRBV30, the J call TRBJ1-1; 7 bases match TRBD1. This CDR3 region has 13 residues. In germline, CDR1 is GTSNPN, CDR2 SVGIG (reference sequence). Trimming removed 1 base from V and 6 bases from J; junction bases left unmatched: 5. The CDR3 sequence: CAWSARGEPEAFF. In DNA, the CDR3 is TGTGCCTGGAGTGCCAGGGGGGAACCTGAAGCTTTCTTT.

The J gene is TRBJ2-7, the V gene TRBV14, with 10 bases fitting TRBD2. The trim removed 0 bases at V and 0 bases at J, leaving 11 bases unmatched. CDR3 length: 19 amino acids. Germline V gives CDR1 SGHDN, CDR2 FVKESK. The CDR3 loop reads CASSQDYPGLASSSYEQYF. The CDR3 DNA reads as TGTGCCAGCAGCCAAGACTACCCGGGACTAGCGTCAAGCTCCTACGAGCAGTACTTC.